These 24 T cell receptor beta chains were sequenced from one sample in a study of spatial heterogeneity in lung cancer. TCRdb re-called the 5' RACE reads with MiXCR, one entry per CDR3 protein. This table has tens of thousands of distinct CDR3 sequences, 5.4% appearing once. Time point here: blood at routine non-recurrence follow-up after resection. Sample: PBMCs, taken at follow-up. The receptors here all came from a female donor with early-stage non-small cell lung cancer.

V is TRBV2 and J is TRBJ1-2, with D possibly TRBD1 on 5 matching bases. Germline CDR1 SNHLY, CDR2 FYNNEI. Trimming stripped 4 bases from V and 1 base from J, with 13 bases between. The CDR3 totals 15 residues. CDR3 nucleotides: TGTGCCAGCAGTGTTAGTCGGGGGGGTAACTATGGCTACACCTTC. It yields the protein CASSVSRGGNYGYTF.

There are a few counts of this clonotype. This chain connects TRBV11-1 to TRBJ2-6; D not resolved. The CDR3 has 15 amino acids. Germline lookup yields CDR1 SGHAT and CDR2 FQDESV (reference sequence). The ends were cut back, 7 bases at V and 1 base at J, with 11 bases in the middle. The CDR3 sequence: CASTIQESGANVLTF. In nucleotides, the CDR3 is TGTGCCAGCACTATTCAGGAGTCTGGGGCCAACGTCCTGACTTTC.

At least ten counts were recorded for this clonotype. CDR3 protein: CSARLGYKDTEAFF. The CDR3 nucleotides read TGCAGTGCTAGATTGGGGTATAAGGACACTGAAGCTTTCTTT. V is TRBV20-1 and J is TRBJ1-1, with unresolved D. V lost 2 bases and J 3 bases, leaving 13 bases between the germline ends. The CDR3 spans 14 residues. The V gene's germline CDR1 is DFQATT and CDR2 SNEGSKA (reference sequence).

This clonotype is medium-sized within its sample. The gene calls are TRBV11-2 and TRBJ2-5; the match to TRBD2 covers 14 bases. The length of the CDR3 is 18 residues. The trim removed 5 bases at V and 5 bases at J, leaving 13 bases unmatched. The germline V gene has CDR1 SGHAT and CDR2 FQNNGV. The CDR3 protein is CASSPGTSGSLGQETQYF. The DNA for the CDR3 is TGTGCCAGCAGCCCCGGGACTAGCGGGAGTTTGGGTCAGGAGACCCAGTACTTC.

This clonotype was recorded at least ten times. The rearrangement uses TRBV6-2 or TRBV6-3 and TRBJ1-5; TRBD1 might be the D (6 bases). The CDR3 extends over 13 amino acids. Germline CDR1 is MNHEY and CDR2 is SVGEGT. With 10 bases removed from V and 7 bases from J, the gap between germline ends came to 17 bases. Here the CDR3 DNA reads TGTGCCACCCAACGGGGGGCGGAGCAGCCCCAGCATTTT. This codes for CATQRGAEQPQHF.

This clonotype showed up many times. The CDR3 here is CASSQDPSGNLDTQYF. The CDR3 DNA is TGCGCCAGCAGCCAAGATCCTAGCGGGAATTTAGATACGCAGTATTTT. J is TRBJ2-3 and V is TRBV4-1; 9 bases are shared with TRBD2. This CDR3 contains 16 residues. V dropped 0 bases and J dropped 5; count of bases not matched to a gene: 6. The germline V gene encodes CDR1 MGHRA and CDR2 YSYEKL.

In this sample, this clonotype turned up many times. V is TRBV30 and J is TRBJ1-2, with D unclear. The V end was cut by 2 bases, the J end by 4 bases, with 20 bases between. The CDR3 sequence is 16 residues long. Germline assignment: CDR1 GTSNPN and CDR2 SVGIG (reference sequence). CDR3 in DNA: TGTGCCTGGAGTCGACTTGGCGGGGAAAGGTTCTATGGCTACACCTTC. It yields the protein CAWSRLGGERFYGYTF.

Worth noting for this clonotype: Given a much more abundant clone one base away, this may be a read error. The J gene is TRBJ1-1, the V gene TRBV5-1; perhaps TRBD1 as D (6 bases). The CDR3 is made up of 15 amino acids. The germline V gene has CDR1 SGHRS and CDR2 YFSETQ. The CDR3 here is CANSLDGQPNTEAFF. The CDR3 region has the DNA TGCGCCAACAGCTTGGACGGACAGCCGAACACTGAAGCTTTCTTT.

This clonotype was recorded at least ten times. The chain recombines TRBV28 with TRBJ2-7; weak D call: TRBD1 (5 bases). The CDR3 loop spans 14 amino acids. V shed 6 bases and J shed 4 bases, with 16 bases lying between them. Germline CDR1 and CDR2: MDHEN and SYDVKM. The CDR3 reads CASRGQGNRYEQYF. The CDR3 DNA reads as TGTGCCAGCAGGGGCCAGGGAAATCGGTACGAGCAGTACTTC.

This clonotype showed up many times. V is TRBV5-4 and J is TRBJ2-3; D may match TRBD1 or TRBD2 (5 bases each). V lost 3 bases, J lost 0 bases, and 11 bases lay in between. The CDR3 has 15 residues. Germline loops: CDR1 SGHNT, CDR2 YYREEE (reference sequence). CDR3 bases: TGTGCCAGCAGCTCGGGGCAGTATAGCACAGATACGCAGTATTTT. Translating it yields CASSSGQYSTDTQYF. The entire variable domain, with the rest obtained from reference TRBV5-4 and TRBJ2-3, is as follows: ETGVTQSPTHLIKTRGQQVTLRCSSQSGHNTVSWYQQALGQGPQFIFQYYREEENGRGNFPPRFSGLQFPNYSSELNVNALELDDSALYLCASSSGQYSTDTQYFGPGTRLTVL.

This clonotype was observed many times. The chain is built from TRBV28 and TRBJ2-7, with 9 bases identical to TRBD2. This CDR3 has 17 residues. The J segment lost 7 bases and the V segment lost 5 bases, leaving 18 bases of the junction unmatched. The germline V gene encodes CDR1 MDHEN and CDR2 SYDVKM. The DNA for the CDR3 is TGTGCCAGCAGTCTAGCGAAGGGGGCGGGAGGGCGTCGAGAGCAGTACTTC. Its translation: CASSLAKGAGGRREQYF. Full variable domain (remainder filled in from reference TRBV28 and TRBJ2-7): DVKVTQSSRYLVKRTGEKVFLECVQDMDHENMFWYRQDPGLGLRLIYFSYDVKMKEKGDIPEGYSVSREKKERFSLILESASTNQTSMYLCASSLAKGAGGRREQYFGPGTRLTVT.

There are many counts of this clonotype. The chain joins TRBV3-1 to TRBJ1-4; D uncertain. Trimming took off 4 bases at V and 3 bases at J, with 6 bases between the two ends. Germline V CDR1 and CDR2: LGHDT, YNNKEL (reference sequence). The length of the CDR3 is 13 residues. In DNA, the CDR3 is TGTGCCAGCAGCCCCCGAGCTAATGAAAAACTGTTTTTT. Translation: CASSPRANEKLFF.

This clonotype appeared many times. This chain joins TRBV6-5 and TRBJ1-6; D not resolved. This CDR3 has 14 amino acids. Trimming left V 5 bases short and J 6 bases short, with 11 bases between. CDR1 is MNHEY and CDR2 is SVGAGI in the germline V gene. CDR3 protein: CASSRLAVNSPLHF. The CDR3 DNA sequence: TGTGCCAGCAGTCGACTCGCGGTTAATTCACCCCTCCACTTT.

This clonotype has ten or more counts. V is TRBV28 and J is TRBJ2-6; TRBD1 might be the D (6 bases). This CDR3 contains 18 residues. CDR1 is MDHEN and CDR2 is SYDVKM in the germline V gene. The V end was cut by 3 bases, the J end by 1 base, with 16 bases between. CDR3 sequence reads: CASSFLGARASGANVLTF. Written as DNA, the CDR3 is TGTGCCAGCAGTTTTCTGGGGGCAAGAGCTTCTGGGGCCAACGTCCTGACTTTC.

This clonotype was recorded many times. The chain uses TRBV14 and TRBJ2-3, with 10 bases identical to TRBD2. The V and J ends lost 3 bases and 10 bases, in that order; junction bases with no gene match: 10. The length of the CDR3 is 15 residues. Germline values: CDR1 SGHDN, CDR2 FVKESK. In nucleotides, the CDR3 is TGTGCCAGCAGCCATATAAGGGCTAGCGGGAGTGCGCAGTATTTT. Amino acids: CASSHIRASGSAQYF.

This clonotype is deemed medium-sized (0.01 to 0.1%). The J gene is TRBJ2-3, the V gene TRBV6-5; 8 nucleotides agree with TRBD2. V lost 5 bases and J lost 4; bases outside the gene matches: 14. CDR1 MNHEY and CDR2 SVGAGI come from the germline V gene. This CDR3 comprises 17 residues. The CDR3 protein is CASSRALAGGAADTQYF. The CDR3 coding sequence is TGTGCCAGCAGTCGGGCCCTCGCGGGGGGCGCGGCAGATACGCAGTATTTT.

This clonotype was recorded at least ten times. This chain uses TRBV20-1 with TRBJ2-5; the D gene is possibly TRBD1 (6 bases). Trimming left V 6 bases short and J 2 bases short, with 16 bases between. CDR1 and CDR2 from the germline V gene are DFQATT and SNEGSKA (reference sequence). The CDR3 runs to 14 residues. The CDR3 DNA sequence: TGCAGTGCCCAGGGACATCCCCCTCAAGAGACCCAGTACTTC. Protein product: CSAQGHPPQETQYF.

This clonotype showed up many times. This chain joins TRBV14 and TRBJ1-4, with D possibly matching TRBD1 (5 bases). There are 18 residues in the CDR3. The ends were cut back, 1 base at V and 2 bases at J, with 17 bases in the middle. Per germline, CDR1 SGHDN and CDR2 FVKESK. Written as DNA, the CDR3 is TGTGCCAGCAGCCAAGGGAGGGGCGTGTCGGCGACTAATGAAAAACTGTTTTTT. Amino acid sequence: CASSQGRGVSATNEKLFF.

This clonotype was observed many times. The chain couples TRBV4-1 to TRBJ1-1; D unresolved. V dropped 0 bases and J dropped 3 bases, with 14 bases sitting between them. Looked up from germline, CDR1 is MGHRA and CDR2 is YSYEKL. This CDR3 comprises 16 residues. CDR3 in DNA: TGCGCCAGCAGCCAAGATGCGGGAGGGCCTGACACTGAAGCTTTCTTT. It codes for CASSQDAGGPDTEAFF.

CDR3 amino acids: CASGRLGPEAFF. Written as DNA, the CDR3 is TGTGCCAGCGGCCGTTTGGGTCCTGAAGCTTTCTTT. The V call is TRBV5-6, the J call TRBJ1-1; D is undetermined. The CDR3 runs to 12 residues. CDR1 is SGHDT, CDR2 YYEEEE, per germline. Trimming stripped 7 bases from V and 6 bases from J, with 13 bases between.

The sample holds many counts of this clonotype. The CDR3 loop is CASSSDSHTYEQYF. The CDR3 DNA follows: TGCGCCAGCAGCAGTGACAGTCATACCTACGAGCAGTACTTC. This chain links TRBV5-1 with TRBJ2-7, with a possible D match to TRBD1 (5 bases). V gave up 4 bases and J gave up 2 bases, with 13 bases separating them. This CDR3 is 14 amino acids long. The germline gives CDR1 SGHRS, CDR2 YFSETQ. The full variable domain, with the rest looked up from reference TRBV5-1 and TRBJ2-7, is KAGVTQTPRYLIKTRGQQVTLSCSPISGHRSVSWYQQTPGQGLQFLFEYFSETQRNKGNFPGRFSGRQFSNSRSEMNVSTLELGDSALYLCASSSDSHTYEQYFGPGTRLTVT.

At least ten counts were recorded for this clonotype. CDR3 in amino acids: CAISESTGVKGETQYF. The CDR3 DNA follows: TGTGCCATCAGTGAGTCTACGGGAGTGAAGGGAGAGACCCAGTACTTC. The chain employs TRBV10-3 and TRBJ2-5, with D tentatively TRBD2 (6 bases). The CDR3 loop spans 16 amino acids. Trimming cost V 0 bases and J 4 bases, with 15 bases left between them. Germline V lookup: CDR1 ENHRY, CDR2 SYGVKD.

This clonotype was counted many times. The V and J genes are TRBV9 and TRBJ2-2, with 10 positions matching TRBD2. CDR1 and CDR2 from the germline V gene are SGDLS and YYNGEE. This CDR3 region has 19 residues. The trim removed 2 bases at V and 4 bases at J, leaving 14 bases unmatched. The CDR3, as DNA: TGTGCCAGCAGCGTCGAAGTGTTAGCGGGAGGTACCTTCACCGGGGAGCTGTTTTTT. Translation gives CASSVEVLAGGTFTGELFF.

This clonotype has at least ten counts. V usage is TRBV7-2 and J usage is TRBJ2-5; weak D call: TRBD1 (6 bases). Germline lookup yields CDR1 SGHTA and CDR2 FQGNSA. V was pared by 2 bases and J by 5 bases, with 12 bases between. The CDR3 contains 14 residues. CDR3 in DNA: TGTGCCAGCAGCTTAACGTCAGGGGAGGAGACCCAGTACTTC. Translation: CASSLTSGEETQYF.